These 27 T cell receptor beta chains were all obtained from the same sample, sequenced in a study of CD8 T cells in Susac syndrome. RNA amounts of roughly 0.45 to 1 ug underwent reverse transcription with random hexamers. TCRdb itself ran the immunoSEQ multiplex PCR reads through MiXCR, one entry per CDR3 protein. This sample has about 210,000 distinct CDR3 sequences, with 95% found just once. Material: CD4+ T cells from PBMCs. The source of these receptors is a human donor with multiple sclerosis.

J is TRBJ1-4 and V is TRBV7-9; D is ambiguous. CDR1 SEHNR and CDR2 FQNEAQ come from the germline V gene (reference sequence). The CDR3 consists of 16 residues. The V gene lost 3 bases and the J gene lost 0 bases, with 11 bases spanning the gap. As DNA, the CDR3 is TGTGCCAGCAGCTTCCAGGCAGCGCCAACTAATGAAAAACTGTTTTTT. Residues: CASSFQAAPTNEKLFF.

The chain uses TRBV29-1 and TRBJ1-1, with D unclear. Germline CDR1 SQVTM, CDR2 ANQGSEA. The CDR3 covers 13 residues. V lost 4 bases and J 4 bases, leaving 13 bases between the germline ends. CDR3 sequence: CSVVGEFGTEAFF. Here the CDR3 DNA reads TGCAGCGTTGTTGGGGAGTTTGGCACTGAAGCTTTCTTT.

J is TRBJ1-6 and V is TRBV7-6; D might be TRBD1 (6 bases). CDR3 length: 13 residues. With 6 bases removed from V and 8 bases from J, the gap between germline ends came to 11 bases. The germline gives CDR1 SGHVS, CDR2 FNYEAQ. CDR3 residues: CASRLGGDSPLHF. CDR3 bases: TGTGCCAGCAGACTAGGGGGGGATTCACCCCTCCACTTT.

The rearrangement uses TRBV27 and TRBJ2-1; no clear D gene. CDR3 size: 16 residues. Looked up from germline, CDR1 is MNHEY and CDR2 is SMNVEV (reference sequence). Trimming removed 0 bases from V and 6 bases from J, with 15 bases in between. Here the CDR3 DNA reads TGTGCCAGCAGTTTATCAGGCGGAATGGGCATCAATGAGCAGTTCTTC. The encoded protein is CASSLSGGMGINEQFF.

The chain joins TRBV29-1 to TRBJ1-1; 10 bases line up with TRBD1. J was trimmed by 6 bases and V by 6 bases; bases with no gene match: 16. Germline CDR1 SQVTM, CDR2 ANQGSEA. The CDR3 consists of 16 residues. CDR3 nucleotides: TGCAGCGTGGCCGCCGAAAGGACAGGGGGGTGGGCTGAAGCTTTCTTT. Translated, it gives CSVAAERTGGWAEAFF.

This chain uses TRBV29-1 with TRBJ2-7; 8 nucleotides agree with TRBD1. Germline lookup yields CDR1 SQVTM and CDR2 ANQGSEA. The trim removed 2 bases at V and 5 bases at J, leaving 5 bases unmatched. The CDR3 runs 13 residues. CDR3 loop: CSVENRGYHEQYF. In DNA, the CDR3 is TGCAGCGTTGAAAACAGGGGGTACCACGAGCAGTACTTC.

J is TRBJ2-3 and V is TRBV2; 8 nucleotides agree with TRBD1. CDR1 is SNHLY, CDR2 FYNNEI, per germline. The ends lost 3 bases at V and 4 bases at J; junction bases unmatched: 3. The CDR3 is 14 residues long. CDR3 nucleotide sequence: TGTGCCAGCAGTGAGGGCAGGGGGCCAGATACGCAGTATTTT. This gives the protein CASSEGRGPDTQYF.

The chain combines TRBV15 with TRBJ2-5, with 8 nucleotides matching TRBD2. The CDR3 is 12 amino acids. V dropped 7 bases and J dropped 4; count of bases not matched to a gene: 2. Looked up from germline, CDR1 is LNHNV and CDR2 is YYDKDF (reference sequence). CDR3 in DNA: TGTGCCACCACGGGGGGGCTAGAGACCCAGTACTTC. The encoded protein is CATTGGLETQYF.

The chain is built from TRBV25-1 and TRBJ2-6; TRBD1 aligns across 12 bases. CDR1 and CDR2 (germline): MGHDK, SYGVNS. The CDR3 has 21 amino acids. V gave up 5 bases and J gave up 1 base; unmatched junction bases: 15. The CDR3 loop is CASSLTGQGAVGASGANVLTF. The DNA of the CDR3 is TGTGCCAGCAGTTTAACGGGACAGGGGGCGGTGGGCGCTTCTGGGGCCAACGTCCTGACTTTC.

The J gene is TRBJ2-7, the V gene TRBV29-1, with TRBD2 identical over 11 bases. The CDR3 covers 14 residues. Unmatched junction bases numbered 6, after V lost 6 bases and J lost 2 bases. Germline CDR1 is SQVTM and CDR2 is ANQGSEA. CDR3 in DNA: TGCAGCGTAAGACTAGCGGGATTACCCTACGAGCAGTACTTC. It is translated as CSVRLAGLPYEQYF.

The CDR3 reads CASGNYGYTF. The CDR3 bases are TGTGCCAGTGGAAACTATGGCTACACCTTC. The genes are TRBV12-3 or TRBV12-4 and TRBJ1-2; unclear D gene. V was cut by 9 bases and J by 2 bases, with 4 bases left in between. The CDR3 length is 10 residues.

This chain uses TRBV5-1 with TRBJ2-5, with 12 bases fitting TRBD2. The CDR3 is made up of 15 amino acids. J gave up 10 bases and V 2 bases, and 9 bases lay outside the gene matches. The germline gives CDR1 SGHRS, CDR2 YFSETQ. The CDR3 region is CASSLGLAGPLGQYF. The DNA for the CDR3 is TGCGCCAGCAGCTTAGGACTAGCGGGACCGCTAGGCCAGTACTTC. The complete variable domain, with remaining parts taken from reference TRBV5-1 and TRBJ2-5, reads KAGVTQTPRYLIKTRGQQVTLSCSPISGHRSVSWYQQTPGQGLQFLFEYFSETQRNKGNFPGRFSGRQFSNSRSEMNVSTLELGDSALYLCASSLGLAGPLGQYFGPGTRLLVL.

This chain uses TRBV5-6 with TRBJ2-7, with TRBD1 matching 8 bases. Germline assignment: CDR1 SGHDT and CDR2 YYEEEE. Unmatched junction bases numbered 7, after V lost 2 bases and J lost 6 bases. The CDR3 consists of 14 residues. The DNA of the CDR3 is TGTGCCAGCAGCTTCGGACAGGGCTTAGGCGAGCAGTACTTC. Amino acid sequence: CASSFGQGLGEQYF.

This sequence joins TRBV2 and TRBJ2-5, with D uncertain. Germline CDR1 reads SNHLY; CDR2 reads FYNNEI. The length of the CDR3 is 12 residues. V was cut by 4 bases and J by 5 bases, with 8 bases left in between. The CDR3 sequence is CASSVTQETQYF. CDR3 nucleotides: TGTGCCAGCAGTGTGACGCAGGAGACCCAGTACTTC.

The chain uses TRBV29-1 and TRBJ2-7; 8 nucleotides match TRBD1. This CDR3 has 16 amino acids. Trimming at V came to 3 bases and at J to 2 bases, leaving 12 bases not matched to a gene. Germline values: CDR1 SQVTM, CDR2 ANQGSEA. The CDR3 here is CSVDFSVGTGAYEQYF. DNA of the CDR3: TGCAGCGTTGATTTTTCTGTCGGGACAGGAGCCTACGAGCAGTACTTC.

V is TRBV20-1 and J is TRBJ2-1, with D perhaps TRBD1 or TRBD2 (5 bases each). The CDR3 sequence is 15 residues long. Germline V gives CDR1 DFQATT, CDR2 SNEGSKA (reference sequence). The V end was cut by 2 bases, the J end by 5 bases, with 16 bases between. In DNA form, the CDR3 reads TGCAGTGCTAGACCCGGGGCCGGACCCCACAATGAGCAGTTCTTC. This translates into CSARPGAGPHNEQFF.

This clonotype was recorded only once. V is TRBV28 and J is TRBJ2-3, with 8 bases identical to TRBD1. J gave up 14 bases and V 5 bases, and 6 bases lay outside the gene matches. The germline CDR1 and CDR2 sequences are MDHEN and SYDVKM. CDR3 length equals 11 residues. DNA for the CDR3: TGTGCCAGCAGTAACCGGGACAGGTCGTATTTT. Residues: CASSNRDRSYF.

This chain uses TRBV29-1 with TRBJ2-3, with D uncertain. Germline CDR1 is SQVTM and CDR2 is ANQGSEA. V lost 4 bases and J lost 5, with 10 bases in between. The CDR3 has 12 amino acids. CDR3 residues: CSVVTGVDTQYF. In nucleotides, the CDR3 is TGCAGCGTTGTCACGGGTGTAGATACGCAGTATTTT.

V gene TRBV9 combines with J gene TRBJ1-2; 9 bases match TRBD1. The length of the CDR3 is 15 residues. J lost 3 bases, V lost 2 bases, and 5 bases had no gene match. Germline-derived CDR1 and CDR2 are SGDLS and YYNGEE. CDR3 coding DNA: TGTGCCAGCAGCGTCCGGGACAGGGTAGACTATGGCTACACCTTC. Amino acid sequence: CASSVRDRVDYGYTF. Full variable domain (remainder filled in from reference TRBV9 and TRBJ1-2): DSGVTQTPKHLITATGQRVTLRCSPRSGDLSVYWYQQSLDQGLQFLIQYYNGEERAKGNILERFSAQQFPDLHSELNLSSLELGDSALYFCASSVRDRVDYGYTFGSGTRLTVV.

The gene calls are TRBV5-1 and TRBJ2-7; TRBD2 is a possible D gene (5 bases). Germline values: CDR1 SGHRS, CDR2 YFSETQ. This CDR3 region has 15 residues. Trimming removed 0 bases from V and 3 bases from J, with 13 bases in between. CDR3 nucleotide sequence: TGCGCCAGCAGCTTGGAAGGCACTAGGTTCTACGAGCAGTACTTC. Residues: CASSLEGTRFYEQYF.

The chain couples TRBV20-1 to TRBJ2-7; 7 nucleotides align to TRBD2. Per the germline V gene, CDR1 is DFQATT and CDR2 is SNEGSKA (reference sequence). CDR3 length: 16 amino acids. Unmatched junction bases numbered 9, after V lost 0 bases and J lost 1 base. CDR3 bases: TGCAGTGCTAGAGATCCGAGGAGACTAGCATCCTACGAGCAGTACTTC. This translates into CSARDPRRLASYEQYF.

The chain uses TRBV20-1 and TRBJ1-4; TRBD1 matches at 10 bases. The CDR3 totals 16 residues. Looked up from germline, CDR1 is DFQATT and CDR2 is SNEGSKA (reference sequence). The V and J ends lost 6 bases and 2 bases, in that order; junction bases with no gene match: 9. CDR3 nucleotide sequence: TGCAGTGCGGACCGGGACAGGGGTAGCACTAATGAAAAACTGTTTTTT. Encoded protein: CSADRDRGSTNEKLFF.

The V gene is TRBV30, the J gene TRBJ2-1; possibly TRBD1 for D (6 bases). V shed 3 bases and J shed 8 bases, with 17 bases lying between them. Germline CDR1 reads GTSNPN; CDR2 reads SVGIG (reference sequence). CDR3 length: 14 amino acids. CDR3 protein: CAWSLRGTVDEQFF. Written as DNA, the CDR3 is TGTGCCTGGAGCTTAAGGGGGACCGTTGATGAGCAGTTCTTC.

The chain combines TRBV5-1 with TRBJ2-1; 8 bases fit TRBD2. This CDR3 has 15 residues. The trim removed 1 base at V and 7 bases at J, leaving 7 bases unmatched. The germline CDR1 and CDR2 sequences are SGHRS and YFSETQ. The CDR3 nucleotides are TGCGCCAGCAGCTTGTCGGGAGGGACGGGAAATGAGCAGTTCTTC. As protein: CASSLSGGTGNEQFF.

The V gene is TRBV5-1, the J gene TRBJ1-2; weak D call: TRBD1 (5 bases). This CDR3 has 14 residues. Germline V gene data show CDR1 as SGHRS and CDR2 as YFSETQ. The V gene lost 0 bases and the J gene lost 4 bases, with 10 bases spanning the gap. The DNA for the CDR3 is TGCGCCAGCAGCTTGGTCGAGGGGTCCTATGGCTACACCTTC. Translating gives CASSLVEGSYGYTF.

The chain carries TRBV5-4 and TRBJ2-1; 8 nucleotides match TRBD2. The CDR3 is 16 amino acids. The V gene's germline CDR1 is SGHNT and CDR2 YYREEE (reference sequence). The ends lost 6 bases at V and 8 bases at J; junction bases unmatched: 16. As DNA, the CDR3 is TGTGCCAGCAACAAGGGATCGCCGGGGGGGCGGGATGAGCAGTTCTTC. It is translated as CASNKGSPGGRDEQFF.

The rearrangement links TRBV12-3 or TRBV12-4 to TRBJ2-1, with D perhaps matching TRBD1 or TRBD2 (6 bases each). The CDR3 runs 12 residues. V lost 8 bases and J 4 bases, leaving 9 bases between the germline ends. The CDR3: CASEGGYNEQFF. The DNA of the CDR3 is TGTGCCAGCGAAGGGGGGTACAATGAGCAGTTCTTC.